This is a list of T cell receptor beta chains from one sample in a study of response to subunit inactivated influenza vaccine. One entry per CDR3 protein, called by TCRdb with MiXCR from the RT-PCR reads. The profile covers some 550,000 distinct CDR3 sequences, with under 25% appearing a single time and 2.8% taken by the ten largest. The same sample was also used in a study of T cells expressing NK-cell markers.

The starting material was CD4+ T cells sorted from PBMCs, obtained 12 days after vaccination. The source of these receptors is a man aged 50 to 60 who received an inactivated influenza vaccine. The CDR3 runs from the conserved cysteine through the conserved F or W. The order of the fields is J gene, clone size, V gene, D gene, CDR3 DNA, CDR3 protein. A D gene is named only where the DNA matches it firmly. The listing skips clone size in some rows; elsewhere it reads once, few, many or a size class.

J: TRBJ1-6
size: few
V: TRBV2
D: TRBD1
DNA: TGTGCCAGCAGTGCCCCGGACAGGGGGAGCTCACCCCTCCACTTT
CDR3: CASSAPDRGSSPLHF

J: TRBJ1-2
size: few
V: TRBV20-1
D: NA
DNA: TGCAGTGTGAGATACTCAGGTTCTGGCTACACCTTC
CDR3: CSVRYSGSGYTF

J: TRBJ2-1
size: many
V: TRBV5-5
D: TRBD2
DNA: TGTGCCAGCAGCCGGGGACTAGCGGGAGACAATGAGCAGTTCTTC
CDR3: CASSRGLAGDNEQFF

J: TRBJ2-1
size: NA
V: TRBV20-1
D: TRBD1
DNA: TGCAGTGCGCAGAGACAGGGGGCTTACAATGAGCAGTTCTTC
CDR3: CSAQRQGAYNEQFF

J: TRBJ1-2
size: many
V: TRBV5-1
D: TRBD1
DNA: TGCGCCAGCAGCGAAGGACAGGGCTATGGCTACACCTTC
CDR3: CASSEGQGYGYTF

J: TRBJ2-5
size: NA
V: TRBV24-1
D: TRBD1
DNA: TGTGCCACCAGTGATTTTGGACAGGGGTTTGGAGAGACCCAGTACTTC
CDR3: CATSDFGQGFGETQYF

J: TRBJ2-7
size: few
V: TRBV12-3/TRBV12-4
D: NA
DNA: TGTGCCAGCAGTTTTAACGCCCTCGAGCAGTACTTC
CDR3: CASSFNALEQYF

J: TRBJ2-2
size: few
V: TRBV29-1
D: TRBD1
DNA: TGCAGCGCAATGACAGGGATGAACACCGGGGAGCTGTTTTTT
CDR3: CSAMTGMNTGELFF

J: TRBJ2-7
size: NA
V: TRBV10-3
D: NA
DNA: TGTGCCATCAGTGACATACAGGGCTCCTACGAGCAGTACTTC
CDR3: CAISDIQGSYEQYF

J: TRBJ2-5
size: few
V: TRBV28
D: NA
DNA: TGTGCCAGCAGTTTCGGAGGAGGGACACAGTACCAAGAGACCCAGTACTTC
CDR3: CASSFGGGTQYQETQYF

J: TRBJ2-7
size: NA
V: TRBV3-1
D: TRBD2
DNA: TGTGCCAGCAGACCGGGACTAGTAGGGGAGCAGTACTTC
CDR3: CASRPGLVGEQYF

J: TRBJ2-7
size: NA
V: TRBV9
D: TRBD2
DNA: TGTGCCAGCAGCGCGACTAGCGGGGGGGAAGAGCAGTACTTC
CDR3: CASSATSGGEEQYF

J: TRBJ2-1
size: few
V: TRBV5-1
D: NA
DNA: TGCGCCAGCAGACGGGACCCCGCAACCAATGAGCAGTTCTTC
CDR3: CASRRDPATNEQFF

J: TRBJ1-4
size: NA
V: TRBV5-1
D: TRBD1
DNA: TGCGCCAGCAGCTCAGGGGGTCCTAATGAAAAACTGTTTTTT
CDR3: CASSSGGPNEKLFF

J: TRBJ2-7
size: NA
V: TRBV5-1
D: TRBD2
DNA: TGCGCCAGCAGCTTAACTAGCGGGAGTCAGTACGAGCAGTACTTC
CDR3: CASSLTSGSQYEQYF

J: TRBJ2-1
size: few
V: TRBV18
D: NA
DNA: TGTGCCAGCTCACCACCGATAACGGTTAACAGGGCGAATGAGCAGTTCTTC
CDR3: CASSPPITVNRANEQFF

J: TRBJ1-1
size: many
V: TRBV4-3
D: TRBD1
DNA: TGCGCCAGCAGCCAAGAGGCTGGGGGACAGGCCTCAAACACTGAAGCTTTCTTT
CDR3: CASSQEAGGQASNTEAFF

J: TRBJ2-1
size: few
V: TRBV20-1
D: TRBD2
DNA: TGCAGTGCTCCAACCGCGACTAGCGGCTCCTACAATGAGCAGTTCTTC
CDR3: CSAPTATSGSYNEQFF

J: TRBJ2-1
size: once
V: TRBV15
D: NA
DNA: TGTGCCACCAGCAGAGATCAGGGTGGTGAGCAGTTCTTC
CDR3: CATSRDQGGEQFF

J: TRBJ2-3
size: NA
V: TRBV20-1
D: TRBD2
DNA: TGCAGTCCCACGACTAGCGGGATATCAGATACGCAGTATTTT
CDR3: CSPTTSGISDTQYF

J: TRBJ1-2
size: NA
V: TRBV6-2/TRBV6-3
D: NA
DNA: TGTGCCAGCAGTTACACAGGGAGAAACTATGGCTACACCTTC
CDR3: CASSYTGRNYGYTF

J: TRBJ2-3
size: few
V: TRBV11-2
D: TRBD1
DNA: TGTGCCAGCAGCTTTGGGACAGGGGGCGCCGATACGCAGTATTTT
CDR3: CASSFGTGGADTQYF

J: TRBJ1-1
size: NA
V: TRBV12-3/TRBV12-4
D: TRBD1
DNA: TGTGCCAGCAGGGTCGGGACAGGGGCCACTGAAGCTTTCTTT
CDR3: CASRVGTGATEAFF

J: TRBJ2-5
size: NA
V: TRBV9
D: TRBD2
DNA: TGTGCCAGCAGCGTCGGAATAGCGGGGGAGACCCAGTACTTC
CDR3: CASSVGIAGETQYF

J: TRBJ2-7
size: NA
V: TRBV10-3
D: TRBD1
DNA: TGTGCCATCAGTAGGACAGGGGGATTCTACGAGCTGTACTTC
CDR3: CAISRTGGFYELYF

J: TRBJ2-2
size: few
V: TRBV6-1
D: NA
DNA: TGTGCCAGCACCTTCCGAGCGGGCTCGAACACCGGGGAGCTGTTTTTT
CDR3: CASTFRAGSNTGELFF

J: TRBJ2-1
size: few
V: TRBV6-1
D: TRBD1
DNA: TGTGCCAGCAGTCTTTCCGGGACAGACAGTTACAATGAGCAGTTCTTC
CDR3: CASSLSGTDSYNEQFF

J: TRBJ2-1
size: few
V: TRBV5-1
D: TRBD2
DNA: TGCGCCAGCAGTAGCGGGGGTGACTCCTACAATGAGCAGTTCTTC
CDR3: CASSSGGDSYNEQFF

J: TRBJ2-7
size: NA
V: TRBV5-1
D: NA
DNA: TGCGCCAGCAGCGTCAGCCTAAGCTCCTACGAGCAGTACTTC
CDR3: CASSVSLSSYEQYF

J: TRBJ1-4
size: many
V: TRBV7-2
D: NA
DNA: TGTGCCAGCAGCTTGGGTCAGGGCAATGAAAAACTGTTTTTT
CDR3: CASSLGQGNEKLFF

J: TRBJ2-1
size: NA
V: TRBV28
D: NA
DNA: TGTGCCAGCAGTTTCTGGTCTCTACAGGGAAAAAATGAGCAGTTCTTC
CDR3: CASSFWSLQGKNEQFF

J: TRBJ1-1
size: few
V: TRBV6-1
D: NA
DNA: TGTGCCAGCAGTGAAGCGGCGGGGAGAAACACTGAAGCTTTCTTT
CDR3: CASSEAAGRNTEAFF

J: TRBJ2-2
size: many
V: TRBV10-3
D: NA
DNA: TGTGCCATCAAAGGGTCGGGCACCGGGGAGCTGTTTTTT
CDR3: CAIKGSGTGELFF

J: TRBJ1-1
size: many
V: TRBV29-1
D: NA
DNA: TGCAGCGTTGAAGGCTCTGGCCACACTGAAGCTTTCTTT
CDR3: CSVEGSGHTEAFF

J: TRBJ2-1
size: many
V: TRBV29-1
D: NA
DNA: TGCAGCGTTGAGAACTACAATGAGCAGTTCTTC
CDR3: CSVENYNEQFF

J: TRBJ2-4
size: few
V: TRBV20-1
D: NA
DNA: TGCAGTGCTAGAGAAACTGTTTTAGCCAAAAACATTCAGTACTTC
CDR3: CSARETVLAKNIQYF

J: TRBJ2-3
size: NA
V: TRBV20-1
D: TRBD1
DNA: TGCAGTGCTACCTCAGGGGGCAATATAGATACGCAGTATTTT
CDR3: CSATSGGNIDTQYF

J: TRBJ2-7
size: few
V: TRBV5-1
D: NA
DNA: TGCGCCAGCAGCTTGGGTCCCGGGACCTCCTACGAGCAGTACTTC
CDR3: CASSLGPGTSYEQYF

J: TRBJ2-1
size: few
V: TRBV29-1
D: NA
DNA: TGCAGCGTTGTAGCTAGCCGGAGCTCCTACAATGAGCAGTTCTTC
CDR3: CSVVASRSSYNEQFF

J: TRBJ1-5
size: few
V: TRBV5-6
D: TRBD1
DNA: TGTGCCAGCAGCTTGTGGGACAGGGCCCCCACTGGCCCCCAGCATTTT
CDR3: CASSLWDRAPTGPQHF

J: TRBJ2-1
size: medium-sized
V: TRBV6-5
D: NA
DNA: TGTGCCAGCAAGCGTCCGGGACTTCCTGACAATGAGCAGTTCTTC
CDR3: CASKRPGLPDNEQFF

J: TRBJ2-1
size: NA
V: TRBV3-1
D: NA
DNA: TGTGCCAGCAGCCAAGGGAAAACTAGGTTGTCCTACAATGAGCAGTTCTTC
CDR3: CASSQGKTRLSYNEQFF

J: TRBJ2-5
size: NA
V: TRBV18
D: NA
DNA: TGTGCCAGTAGTCCCTCCCAAGAGACCCAGTACTTC
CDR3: CASSPSQETQYF

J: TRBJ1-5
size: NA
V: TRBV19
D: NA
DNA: TGTGCCAGTAGTATAAGGATGTCAGGAAAGGGGTTTCAGCCCCAGCATTTT
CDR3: CASSIRMSGKGFQPQHF

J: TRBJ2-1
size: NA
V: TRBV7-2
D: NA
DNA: TGTGCCAGCAGCCCCGTCGTTGGTGAGCAGTTCTTC
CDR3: CASSPVVGEQFF